This record concerns one T cell receptor (beta chain) sequence. This record belongs to a study of blood T cell repertoires in COVID-19. Looking at the study overall: The United States, Italy and Spain were the sources of the acute and convalescent COVID-19 samples. PBMCs, B-cell-depleted T cells, or T cells were the source of the cDNA or gDNA that made up the material.

Authors' analysis steps: Quantification of nucleated cells was approximated via reference gene primer amplification. Profiled with immunoSEQ multiplex PCR; TCRdb holds only in-frame clones, not every one. V and J calls and clone size are given by that table; D and trimming were obtained from the DNA. This table holds 470,000 or so clones, 75% to 90% found once. This CDR3 has 13 residues. The V gene's germline CDR1 is GTSNPN and CDR2 SVGIG (reference sequence). V shed 3 bases and J 5 bases; nucleotides not matched to a gene: 7. The J gene is TRBJ2-7, the V gene TRBV30; 7 bases agree with TRBD1. The receptor comes from a young woman with acute or convalescent COVID-19. Sequenced material: peripheral blood. CDR3: CAWRGDRAHEQYF. CDR3 sequence (DNA): TGTGCCTGGAGGGGAGACAGGGCCCACGAGCAGTACTTC.